This entry concerns a single TCR beta chain. Its antigen is not identified. This sequence may be a read error, since a much larger clone differs from it by one base. These data come from a study of human T cells and chemical hapten exposure. Looking at the study overall: The study lasted 20 to 30 weeks, and patients were dosed weekly with diphenylcyclopropenone on the scalp throughout. Study observations and caveats: DPC sensitization left the count of TCRs above 1 in 1000 unchanged. While controls formed fewer of them, expanded TCRs formed significantly more large CDR3 similarity clusters.

Time point here: pre-sensitization, week 0. Treatment meaning: therapeutic diphenylcyclopropenone sensitization with weekly scalp DPC. Total RNA was extracted from unfractionated whole blood. One entry per CDR3 protein results from TCRdb running MiXCR on the RACE reads. The sample records 300,000 to 450,000 distinct CDR3 sequences, roughly 5.3% being singletons. The CDR3 has 15 residues. Trimming stripped 0 bases from V and 1 base from J, with 9 bases between. Germline lookup yields CDR1 SGHRS and CDR2 YFSETQ. This TCR came from a woman aged 45-59 years with alopecia areata. Some clones in this sample may be carry-over from other donors' samples. V gene TRBV5-1 combines with J gene TRBJ2-3; unclear D gene. The material sequenced was whole blood, taken in connection with sensitization to the hapten diphenylcyclopropenone (DPC). The CDR3 coding sequence is TGCGCCAGCAGCTTGGCCCAGGCATGCACAGATACGCAGTATTTT. The encoded protein is CASSLAQACTDTQYF.